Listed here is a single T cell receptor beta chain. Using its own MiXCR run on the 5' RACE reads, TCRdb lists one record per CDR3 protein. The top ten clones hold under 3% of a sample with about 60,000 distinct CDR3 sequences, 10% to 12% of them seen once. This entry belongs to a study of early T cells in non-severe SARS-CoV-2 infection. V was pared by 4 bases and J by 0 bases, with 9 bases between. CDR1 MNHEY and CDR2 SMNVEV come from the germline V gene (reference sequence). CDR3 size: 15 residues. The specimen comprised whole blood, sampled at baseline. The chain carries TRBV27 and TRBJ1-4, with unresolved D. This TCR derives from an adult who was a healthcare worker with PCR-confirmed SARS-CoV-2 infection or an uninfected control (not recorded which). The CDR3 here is CASSYRRSTNEKLFF. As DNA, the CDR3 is TGTGCCAGCAGTTATCGGCGATCAACTAATGAAAAACTGTTTTTT.